The clone carrying this TCR beta chain was counted between two and nine times. Its antigen is undetermined. Methods described previously, with TCR primers listed, were used for bulk TCR libraries. Using its own MiXCR run on the PCR reads, TCRdb lists one record per CDR3 protein. This sample has 460,000 or so distinct CDR3 sequences, with around a fifth found just once. Trimming removed 8 bases at V and 7 bases at J, with 9 bases between. Per germline, CDR1 SNHLY and CDR2 FYNNEI. The CDR3 loop spans 12 amino acids. This record belongs to a study of molecular identifiers for immune sequencing clone quantification. Study-level results: Highly expanded clone sizes could be underestimated by identical TCR molecules that share a barcode. In naive cells, under 1% of molecules belonged to clones above 20 RNA copies, against over 98% in effector cells.

The gene calls are TRBV2 and TRBJ1-6, with D possibly matching TRBD1 (6 bases). This TCR was sampled from a human donor in good health. Some libraries in this study had Jurkat cell RNA spiked in. Sequences were obtained from naive CD8+ T cells from blood, with Jurkat cell RNA spiked in. Subset reported: FACS-sorted CD8+CD4-CCR7+CD45RA+ naive T cells. The CDR3 sequence: CASETGNSPLHF. The CDR3 DNA reads as TGTGCCAGCGAGACAGGCAATTCACCCCTCCACTTT. Full variable domain (outside the CDR3, taken from reference TRBV2 and TRBJ1-6): EPEVTQTPSHQVTQMGQEVILRCVPISNHLYFYWYRQILGQKVEFLVSFYNNEISEKSEIFDDQFSVERPDGSNFTLKIRSTKLEDSAMYFCASETGNSPLHFGNGTRLTVT.